The 21 T cell receptor beta chains reported below all come from one sample, sequenced in a study of identical twins. TCRdb reprocessed the 5' RACE reads with MiXCR, giving one entry per CDR3 protein. The table lists 750,000 to 950,000 distinct CDR3 sequences, over 9% of them singletons, with around 1.5% in the top ten. Separately, the same data were catalogued under a study of yellow fever vaccine responses in identical twins.

The source material was PBMCs. The receptors originated from a woman between 18 and 30 years old in good health.

This clonotype was counted a few times. The V gene is TRBV12-3 or TRBV12-4, the J gene TRBJ2-1; 9 nucleotides match TRBD1. This CDR3 comprises 18 residues. V dropped 1 base and J dropped 2; count of bases not matched to a gene: 9. Written as DNA, the CDR3 is TGTGCCAGCAGTTTAGGGACCCATAGACAGGGGGCCTACAATGAGCAGTTCTTC. Translating it yields CASSLGTHRQGAYNEQFF.

The chain has TRBV15 and TRBJ2-1, with 14 bases aligning to TRBD2. Losses at the gene ends were 2 bases for V and 4 bases for J; bases not matched to a gene: 4. Germline V gene sequence: CDR1 LNHNV, CDR2 YYDKDF (reference sequence). This CDR3 is 17 amino acids long. CDR3 DNA sequence: TGTGCCACCAGCAGACCGGGACTAGCGGGAGTATACAATGAGCAGTTCTTC. Amino acid sequence: CATSRPGLAGVYNEQFF.

In its sample, this clonotype was seen a few times. This chain connects TRBV3-1 to TRBJ2-5, with D uncertain. This CDR3 has 15 amino acids. Germline CDR1 and CDR2: LGHDT and YNNKEL (reference sequence). The ends were cut back, 6 bases at V and 2 bases at J, with 16 bases in the middle. The CDR3 nucleotides are TGTGCCAGCAGTCCCCCCCTGGCGGATCAAGAGACCCAGTACTTC. It translates to CASSPPLADQETQYF.

V usage is TRBV7-9 and J usage is TRBJ2-3, with 8 bases aligning to TRBD2. Trimming at V came to 2 bases and at J to 2 bases, leaving 3 bases not matched to a gene. This CDR3 has 15 amino acids. The germline CDR1 and CDR2 sequences are SEHNR and FQNEAQ (reference sequence). CDR3 sequence (DNA): TGTGCCAGCAGCTTAAATAGCGGGGACACAGATACGCAGTATTTT. It encodes CASSLNSGDTDTQYF.

This clonotype has only a few counts. The chain links TRBV2 to TRBJ2-7; the D gene is possibly TRBD2 (6 bases). Trimming stripped 0 bases from V and 6 bases from J, with 12 bases between. CDR1 SNHLY and CDR2 FYNNEI come from the germline V gene. The CDR3 loop spans 14 amino acids. The CDR3 loop is CASSEASRGGEQYV. The CDR3 coding sequence is TGTGCCAGCAGTGAAGCCTCGCGGGGTGGCGAGCAGTACGTC.

The V call is TRBV12-3 or TRBV12-4, the J call TRBJ1-5; D is possibly TRBD1 (6 bases). The CDR3 totals 15 residues. With 5 bases removed from V and 7 bases from J, the gap between germline ends came to 18 bases. DNA of the CDR3: TGTGCCAGCAGTCCCCTGGGGGCACCAGGGCAGCCCCAGCATTTT. It specifies CASSPLGAPGQPQHF.

This clonotype was seen a handful of times. A read error may account for a junction end that differs from germline. The chain has TRBV5-1 and TRBJ2-1, with D perhaps matching TRBD2 (5 bases). This CDR3 has 17 residues. Germline CDR1 and CDR2: SGHRS and YFSETQ. As DNA, the CDR3 is TGCGCCAGCACCTTGAACAGCCTAAGCGGAGGAGGAAATGAGCAGTTCTTC. Translation: CASTLNSLSGGGNEQFF.

A few counts support this clonotype. V is TRBV10-2 and J is TRBJ1-3; no reliable D call. The CDR3 is 16 residues long. V lost 0 bases and J 2 bases, leaving 11 bases between the germline ends. CDR1 WSHSY and CDR2 SAAADI come from the germline V gene. CDR3 sequence: CASSESRGTAGNTIYF. The CDR3 coding sequence is TGCGCCAGCAGTGAGTCCCGGGGAACTGCTGGAAACACCATATATTTT.

This clonotype showed up just a few times. This sequence joins TRBV7-3 and TRBJ2-2, with 9 bases fitting TRBD2. Per germline, CDR1 SGHTA and CDR2 FQGTGA. The CDR3 is 15 amino acids. Unmatched junction bases numbered 1, after V lost 5 bases and J lost 0 bases. In nucleotides, the CDR3 is TGTGCCAGCAGCCCTAGCGGGACGAACACCGGGGAGCTGTTTTTT. It encodes CASSPSGTNTGELFF.

This clonotype was counted only a few times. CDR3 sequence (DNA): TGTGCCAGCAGCGTAGGGGTGGGGGGCCGCACAGATACGCAGTATTTT. Residues: CASSVGVGGRTDTQYF. This chain connects TRBV9 to TRBJ2-3, with D perhaps assigned TRBD1 or TRBD2 (6 bases each). CDR3 length equals 16 residues. V dropped 0 bases and J dropped 1 base, with 12 bases sitting between them. Looked up from germline, CDR1 is SGDLS and CDR2 is YYNGEE. The full variable domain, its missing parts supplied by reference TRBV9 and TRBJ2-3, is DSGVTQTPKHLITATGQRVTLRCSPRSGDLSVYWYQQSLDQGLQFLIQYYNGEERAKGNILERFSAQQFPDLHSELNLSSLELGDSALYFCASSVGVGGRTDTQYFGPGTRLTVL.

V and J are TRBV5-1 and TRBJ2-3, with 9 bases identical to TRBD1. Germline values: CDR1 SGHRS, CDR2 YFSETQ. CDR3 length equals 14 residues. V gave up 4 bases and J gave up 2 bases; unmatched junction bases: 2. CDR3 loop: CASSPQGATDTQYF. The CDR3 DNA sequence: TGCGCCAGCAGCCCACAGGGGGCCACAGATACGCAGTATTTT. Full variable domain (outside the CDR3, taken from reference TRBV5-1 and TRBJ2-3): KAGVTQTPRYLIKTRGQQVTLSCSPISGHRSVSWYQQTPGQGLQFLFEYFSETQRNKGNFPGRFSGRQFSNSRSEMNVSTLELGDSALYLCASSPQGATDTQYFGPGTRLTVL.

DNA for the CDR3: TGCAGTGCTGGGGGAAGACAGGACGAGCAGTACTTC. Translation gives CSAGGRQDEQYF. V is TRBV20-1 and J is TRBJ2-7; D perhaps matches TRBD1 (6 bases). Germline V gives CDR1 DFQATT, CDR2 SNEGSKA (reference sequence). The CDR3 has 12 amino acids. The V and J ends lost 5 bases and 5 bases respectively, with 13 bases between them.

This clonotype showed up just a few times. This chain links TRBV6-4 with TRBJ2-1; 7 positions agree with TRBD2. Germline values: CDR1 MRHNA, CDR2 SNTAGT. CDR3 length equals 18 residues. The J segment lost 0 bases and the V segment lost 0 bases, leaving 8 bases of the junction unmatched. CDR3 DNA sequence: TGTGCCAGCAGTGACTCGAAAACTCGGGGGGTCTCCTACAATGAGCAGTTCTTC. Translated, it gives CASSDSKTRGVSYNEQFF.

This clonotype appeared many times. CDR3: CASSPARVNSYEQYV. CDR3 DNA sequence: TGTGCCAGCAGCCCCGCTAGGGTAAACTCCTACGAGCAGTACGTC. V and J are TRBV11-2 and TRBJ2-7; no clear D gene. The CDR3 loop spans 15 amino acids. Trimming cost V 5 bases and J 0 bases, with 14 bases left between them. Germline V gene data show CDR1 as SGHAT and CDR2 as FQNNGV.

V and J are TRBV11-2 and TRBJ2-1; D uncertain. Deletions cut 6 bases from V and 1 base from J, with 7 bases between. This CDR3 contains 13 residues. From germline, CDR1 is SGHAT and CDR2 FQNNGV. CDR3 DNA: TGTGCCAGCAGTGTAACTTCCTACAATGAGCAGTTCTTC. Its protein product is CASSVTSYNEQFF.

The J gene is TRBJ2-1, the V gene TRBV5-4, with D uncertain. Germline lookup yields CDR1 SGHNT and CDR2 YYREEE (reference sequence). Trimming removed 0 bases at V and 0 bases at J, with 7 bases between. The CDR3 sequence is 15 residues long. The CDR3 here is CASSLGSNSYNEQFF. The CDR3 DNA sequence: TGTGCCAGCAGCTTGGGGTCCAACTCCTACAATGAGCAGTTCTTC.

The chain combines TRBV7-2 with TRBJ2-3; 14 bases are a match to TRBD2. This CDR3 region has 18 residues. J lost 3 bases, V lost 0 bases, and 5 bases had no gene match. CDR1 is SGHTA and CDR2 is FQGNSA in the germline V gene. The CDR3 here is CASSLAPGTSGRTDTQYF. The CDR3 nucleotides read TGTGCCAGCAGCTTAGCCCCCGGGACTAGCGGGAGAACAGATACGCAGTATTTT.

This clonotype was observed a handful of times. The gene calls are TRBV7-9 and TRBJ2-5; TRBD2 might be the D (6 bases). The V and J ends lost 6 bases and 1 base respectively, with 18 bases between them. CDR1 and CDR2 (germline): SEHNR, FQNEAQ (reference sequence). CDR3 length: 16 amino acids. CDR3 bases: TGTGCCAGCAGGGGGGAGGCAGTTACAACCCAAGAGACCCAGTACTTC. It is translated as CASRGEAVTTQETQYF.

The chain joins TRBV28 to TRBJ2-5; TRBD1 agrees at 10 bases. The CDR3 runs to 15 residues. With V trimmed by 4 bases and J by 5 bases, 7 bases remained unmatched. Germline V CDR1 and CDR2: MDHEN, SYDVKM. The CDR3 reads CASSSGTGVVETQYF. The CDR3 nucleotides read TGTGCCAGCAGTTCCGGGACAGGGGTCGTGGAGACCCAGTACTTC. Drawing the rest from reference TRBV28 and TRBJ2-5, the complete variable domain is DVKVTQSSRYLVKRTGEKVFLECVQDMDHENMFWYRQDPGLGLRLIYFSYDVKMKEKGDIPEGYSVSREKKERFSLILESASTNQTSMYLCASSSGTGVVETQYFGPGTRLLVL.

The chain carries TRBV20-1 and TRBJ1-5; D might be TRBD1 (5 bases). Germline V gene data show CDR1 as DFQATT and CDR2 as SNEGSKA (reference sequence). This CDR3 has 17 residues. V lost 0 bases and J 1 base, leaving 16 bases between the germline ends. The chain's CDR3 is CSARDWGPVSSNQPQHF. Here the CDR3 DNA reads TGCAGTGCTAGAGATTGGGGCCCCGTTTCGAGCAATCAGCCCCAGCATTTT.

There are a few counts of this clonotype. This chain links TRBV5-1 with TRBJ1-1, with D unclear. V was clipped by 0 bases and J by 0 bases, with 12 bases between them. Per the germline V gene, CDR1 is SGHRS and CDR2 is YFSETQ. The CDR3 has 16 residues. CDR3 sequence: CASSLGRGGMNTEAFF. CDR3 nucleotide sequence: TGCGCCAGCAGCTTGGGCCGCGGAGGGATGAACACTGAAGCTTTCTTT.